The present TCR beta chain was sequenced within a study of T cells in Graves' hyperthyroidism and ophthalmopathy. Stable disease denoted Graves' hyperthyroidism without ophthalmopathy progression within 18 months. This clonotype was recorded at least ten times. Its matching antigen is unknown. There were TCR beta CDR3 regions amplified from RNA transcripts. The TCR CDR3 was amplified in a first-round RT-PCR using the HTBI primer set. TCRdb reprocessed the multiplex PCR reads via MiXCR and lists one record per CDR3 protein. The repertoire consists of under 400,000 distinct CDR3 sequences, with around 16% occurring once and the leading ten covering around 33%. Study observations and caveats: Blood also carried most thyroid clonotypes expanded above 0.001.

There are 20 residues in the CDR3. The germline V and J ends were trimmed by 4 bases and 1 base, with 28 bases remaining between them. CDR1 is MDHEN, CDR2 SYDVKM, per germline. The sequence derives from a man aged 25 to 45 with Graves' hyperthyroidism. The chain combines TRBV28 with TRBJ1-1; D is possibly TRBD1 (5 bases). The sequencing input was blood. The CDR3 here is CASSCRLWGTRDNQNTEAFF. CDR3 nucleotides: TGTGCCAGCAGTTGCCGCTTATGGGGGACCCGAGATAACCAGAACACTGAAGCTTTCTTT.